This TCR beta chain was recorded in a study of T cells in localized non-small cell lung cancer. V lost 7 bases and J lost 13, with 16 bases in between. Germline CDR1 is DFQATT and CDR2 is SNEGSKA (reference sequence). The CDR3 sequence is 11 residues long. Clones were sequenced by immunoSEQ multiplex PCR, and TCRdb holds only the in-frame ones, with some missing. The sample lists tens of thousands of clones; about 84% were seen once. With regard to this clone: Its matching antigen is unknown.

Whole-study results and caveats: Greater T cell density in blood accompanied longer overall survival. A median of 57 clones ranked among the top 100 in tumor appeared in adjacent lung.

The clonotype was recovered from a woman aged 35-75 years with stage II squamous cell lung carcinoma. This specimen consisted of PBMCs, obtained before any cancer treatment. This chain links TRBV20-1 with TRBJ2-2; D tentatively reads TRBD1 or TRBD2 (5 bases each). CDR3 sequence: CSVPLLRGLFF. CDR3 DNA: TGCAGTGTCCCACTCCTGAGGGGGCTGTTTTTT.